A single sample is the source of the 31 T cell receptor beta chains below, sequenced in a study of cytomegalovirus exposure and HLA in healthy donors. It was with 60 Vbeta and 13 Jbeta primers that the PCR ran. TCRdb keeps only in-frame clones here, not all; method: immunoSEQ multiplex PCR. In the table there are 130,000 to 150,000 clones, roughly 80% of which are singletons. Input material: PBMCs. All receptors come from a middle-aged man in good health and CMV-seropositive.

This clone was seen more than once but under ten times. The chain combines TRBV29-1 with TRBJ1-1; D may be TRBD1 (6 bases). V was cut by 3 bases and J by 11 bases, with 16 bases left in between. This CDR3 is 12 amino acids long. In germline, CDR1 is SQVTM, CDR2 ANQGSEA. DNA for the CDR3: TGCAGCGTTGAGGGGACACCGTGGGGCGCTTTCTTT. Residues: CSVEGTPWGAFF.

As concerns this clone: An end of the junction differs from the germline gene, which may be a read error. The rearrangement uses TRBV6-1 and TRBJ1-6; D is possibly TRBD1 (5 bases). This CDR3 spans 14 amino acids. The germline CDR1 and CDR2 sequences are MNHNS and SASEGT. The CDR3 loop reads CASSAGDYNSPFHF. The CDR3 nucleotides read TGTGCCAGCAGTGCGGGGGACTATAATTCACCCTTCCACTTT.

This rearrangement joins TRBV27 to TRBJ1-4; weak D call: TRBD1 (5 bases). The CDR3 contains 15 residues. Germline assignment: CDR1 MNHEY and CDR2 SMNVEV (reference sequence). With 4 bases removed from V and 3 bases from J, the gap between germline ends came to 12 bases. Written as DNA, the CDR3 is TGTGCCAGCAGTTCTGGGGGGAGACCTAATGAAAAACTGTTTTTT. This sequence encodes CASSSGGRPNEKLFF.

V is TRBV5-1 and J is TRBJ2-3; TRBD1 aligns across 8 bases. V lost 2 bases, J lost 6 bases, and 8 bases stayed unmatched. Germline lookup yields CDR1 SGHRS and CDR2 YFSETQ. This CDR3 is 15 amino acids long. CDR3 sequence: CASSFGQGWGDTQYF. CDR3 sequence (DNA): TGCGCCAGCAGCTTTGGACAGGGATGGGGGGATACGCAGTATTTT.

This clone was observed once. The chain links TRBV19 to TRBJ2-5; a weak D match, TRBD1 (6 bases). The CDR3 is 14 residues long. CDR1 LNHDA and CDR2 SQIVND come from the germline V gene (reference sequence). Deletions cut 5 bases from V and 2 bases from J, with 12 bases between. CDR3 DNA: TGTGCCAGTAGTCAAGGACAGCGACAAGAGACCCAGTACTTC. This gives the protein CASSQGQRQETQYF.

CDR3 sequence: CASRTGRGATNEKLFF. As DNA, the CDR3 is TGTGCCAGTAGGACAGGGAGAGGTGCAACTAATGAAAAACTGTTTTTT. The J gene is TRBJ1-4, the V gene TRBV19, with 7 bases lining up with TRBD1. The CDR3 is 16 residues long. V shed 6 bases, J shed 0 bases, and the junction held 7 bases outside the gene matches. The V gene's germline CDR1 is LNHDA and CDR2 SQIVND (reference sequence).

This clone was seen just once. The J gene is TRBJ1-6, the V gene TRBV7-9, with D maybe TRBD1 (6 bases). V gave up 4 bases and J gave up 7 bases, with 11 bases separating them. Germline V gives CDR1 SEHNR, CDR2 FQNEAQ (reference sequence). The CDR3 is 14 residues long. The CDR3 nucleotides read TGTGCCAGCAGCTCGGACAGTACGAATTCACCCCTCCACTTT. Translating gives CASSSDSTNSPLHF. Using reference TRBV7-9 and TRBJ1-6 for the parts outside the CDR3, the full variable domain is DTGVSQNPRHKITKRGQNVTFRCDPISEHNRLYWYRQTLGQGPEFLTYFQNEAQLEKSRLLSDRFSAERPKGSFSTLEIQRTEQGDSAMYLCASSSDSTNSPLHFGNGTRLTVT.

The chain combines TRBV5-1 with TRBJ1-1; D call uncertain. With 0 bases removed from V and 6 bases from J, the gap between germline ends came to 9 bases. Per the germline V gene, CDR1 is SGHRS and CDR2 is YFSETQ. The CDR3 is 13 amino acids. This CDR3 is CASSLEGRAEAFF. The CDR3, as DNA: TGCGCCAGCAGCTTGGAAGGGAGGGCTGAAGCTTTCTTT.

The chain combines TRBV5-6 with TRBJ1-3; D is perhaps TRBD1 (6 bases). Germline CDR1 SGHDT, CDR2 YYEEEE. V was trimmed by 1 base and J by 0 bases, leaving 11 bases between them. The CDR3 is made up of 16 amino acids. The CDR3 nucleotides are TGTGCCAGCAGCTTGAGGGGGGGAAACTCTGGAAACACCATATATTTT. Translation gives CASSLRGGNSGNTIYF.

In this sample, this clone turned up a few times. V is TRBV7-2 and J is TRBJ1-2; D possibly corresponds to TRBD1 (5 bases). CDR3 length: 15 residues. V dropped 3 bases and J dropped 8 bases, with 19 bases sitting between them. Germline values: CDR1 SGHTA, CDR2 FQGNSA. CDR3 bases: TGTGCCAGCAGCTTCCGACGGGACTCCTCGAGGGGCTACACCTTC. It encodes CASSFRRDSSRGYTF.

Concerning this clone: The junction departs from germline at one end; a sequencing error may be responsible. The rearrangement uses TRBV7-7 and TRBJ2-7; 7 bases map to TRBD1. CDR1 is SSHAT and CDR2 is FNYEAQ in the germline V gene (reference sequence). This CDR3 is built from 15 residues. DNA for the CDR3: TGTGCTAGCAGCGTAGCCCGGGACAGTCACTACGAGCAGTACTTC. Amino acids: CASSVARDSHYEQYF.

This rearrangement joins TRBV5-6 to TRBJ2-5; TRBD2 might be the D (7 bases). V shed 0 bases and J shed 4 bases, with 19 bases lying between them. This CDR3 is 17 amino acids long. The germline V gene has CDR1 SGHDT and CDR2 YYEEEE. CDR3 bases: TGTGCCAGCAGCTTGGATGGGACGTGGGAGGGGGTAGAGACCCAGTACTTC. The encoded protein is CASSLDGTWEGVETQYF.

This clone was counted only a few times. The genes are TRBV29-1 and TRBJ2-7; D perhaps matches TRBD1 (6 bases). Deletions cut 7 bases from V and 0 bases from J, with 10 bases between. Germline loops: CDR1 SQVTM, CDR2 ANQGSEA. This CDR3 is 12 amino acids long. This CDR3 reads CSAWDNSYEQYF. In DNA, the CDR3 is TGCAGCGCTTGGGACAACTCCTACGAGCAGTACTTC.

This clone appeared a few times. This sequence joins TRBV5-4 and TRBJ1-1; 7 bases line up with TRBD1. J lost 6 bases, V lost 7 bases, and 9 bases had no gene match. The CDR3 consists of 13 residues. The germline V gene encodes CDR1 SGHNT and CDR2 YYREEE (reference sequence). This CDR3 is CASFTQGDPEAFF. The CDR3 coding sequence is TGTGCCAGCTTCACCCAGGGGGACCCTGAAGCTTTCTTT.

The V and J genes are TRBV11-2 and TRBJ2-7; D call uncertain. This CDR3 is built from 14 residues. Trimming cost V 5 bases and J 2 bases, with 13 bases left between them. Germline CDR1 and CDR2: SGHAT and FQNNGV. The CDR3 DNA sequence: TGTGCCAGCAGCACACTGGGCCTACCCTACGAGCAGTACTTC. It encodes CASSTLGLPYEQYF.

The V and J genes are TRBV27 and TRBJ2-1; 11 positions agree with TRBD1. Trimming cost V 5 bases and J 6 bases; bases outside gene matches: 12. Germline CDR1 and CDR2: MNHEY and SMNVEV (reference sequence). This CDR3 region has 17 residues. The CDR3: CASSPKRIGQGANEQFF. The CDR3 nucleotides read TGTGCCAGCAGTCCAAAACGAATTGGACAGGGGGCCAATGAGCAGTTCTTC.

The chain joins TRBV6-5 to TRBJ2-7, with 7 bases matching TRBD1. The CDR3 length is 15 residues. Germline loops: CDR1 MNHEY, CDR2 SVGAGI. V gave up 2 bases and J gave up 3 bases; unmatched junction bases: 7. The CDR3 nucleotides read TGTGCCAGCAGTTACGCCCAGGGGGTGTACTACGAGCAGTACTTC. It translates to CASSYAQGVYYEQYF.

The V and J genes are TRBV28 and TRBJ1-1, with D tentatively TRBD1 (6 bases). The germline V gene has CDR1 MDHEN and CDR2 SYDVKM. Trimming took off 2 bases at V and 1 base at J, with 11 bases between the two ends. The CDR3 spans 15 residues. CDR3 bases: TGTGCCAGCAGTTTACTCGCAGGGGCGAACACTGAAGCTTTCTTT. Its protein is CASSLLAGANTEAFF.

The genes are TRBV28 and TRBJ2-7; TRBD1 aligns across 12 bases. The junction had 18 bases not matched to a gene; V was cut back by 3 bases and J by 3 bases. This CDR3 is built from 20 residues. In germline, CDR1 is MDHEN, CDR2 SYDVKM. The CDR3 reads CASSFPGQGAGKGPNYEQYF. The CDR3 DNA reads TGTGCCAGCAGTTTCCCGGGACAGGGGGCTGGAAAAGGGCCCAACTACGAGCAGTACTTC.

A single count supports this clone. The chain carries TRBV7-2 and TRBJ1-2; TRBD1 matches at 8 bases. This CDR3 comprises 15 residues. Germline V CDR1 and CDR2: SGHTA, FQGNSA. V trimming: 5 bases; J trimming: 6 bases; junction bases outside the gene matches: 11. The CDR3 reads CASSRIQGVTDGYTF. The DNA for the CDR3 is TGTGCCAGCAGCCGGATACAGGGGGTAACGGATGGCTACACCTTC.

This sequence joins TRBV9 and TRBJ2-7, with TRBD2 matching over 7 bases. Trimming at V came to 0 bases and at J to 9 bases, leaving 9 bases not matched to a gene. Germline CDR1 is SGDLS and CDR2 is YYNGEE. The CDR3 is 14 amino acids. The CDR3 sequence is CASSVGGGSGLQYF. Written as DNA, the CDR3 is TGTGCCAGCAGCGTAGGGGGGGGTTCGGGACTGCAGTACTTC.

This clone appeared a single time. CDR3 loop: CASSSDRPDNQPQHF. The CDR3 DNA sequence: TGTGCCAGCAGCTCCGACAGGCCCGACAATCAGCCCCAGCATTTT. This chain connects TRBV7-9 to TRBJ1-5; D may be TRBD1 (6 bases). Germline V gives CDR1 SEHNR, CDR2 FQNEAQ (reference sequence). The CDR3 runs to 15 residues. V gave up 4 bases and J gave up 3 bases, with 13 bases separating them.

This chain joins TRBV10-3 and TRBJ2-3; perhaps TRBD1 as D (5 bases). CDR3 length: 12 amino acids. Deletions cut 9 bases from V and 5 bases from J, with 12 bases between. The germline gives CDR1 ENHRY, CDR2 SYGVKD. CDR3: CAIRTGKDTQYF. DNA for the CDR3: TGTGCCATAAGAACAGGAAAAGATACGCAGTATTTT.

This sequence joins TRBV7-9 and TRBJ2-2; no clear D. Deletions cut 7 bases from V and 7 bases from J, with 19 bases between. CDR1 and CDR2 (germline): SEHNR, FQNEAQ (reference sequence). The CDR3 consists of 15 residues. Written as DNA, the CDR3 is TGTGCCAGCACCCTAGAAGGAGTTGGTGGCGGGGAGCTGTTTTTT. It is translated as CASTLEGVGGGELFF. The full variable domain, in which reference TRBV7-9 and TRBJ2-2 provide the parts outside the CDR3, is DTGVSQNPRHKITKRGQNVTFRCDPISEHNRLYWYRQTLGQGPEFLTYFQNEAQLEKSRLLSDRFSAERPKGSFSTLEIQRTEQGDSAMYLCASTLEGVGGGELFFGEGSRLTVL.

The CDR3, as DNA: TGCGCCAGCAGCCTCGACAGGGCGAGCACAGATACGCAGTATTTT. Amino acid sequence: CASSLDRASTDTQYF. The chain joins TRBV4-1 to TRBJ2-3; 7 positions match TRBD1. In germline, CDR1 is MGHRA, CDR2 YSYEKL. CDR3 length equals 15 residues. V shed 4 bases and J 0 bases; nucleotides not matched to a gene: 4.

This rearrangement joins TRBV6-5 to TRBJ1-1, with D unclear. Germline V gene sequence: CDR1 MNHEY, CDR2 SVGAGI. The CDR3 is made up of 13 amino acids. V was pared by 6 bases and J by 4 bases, with 12 bases between. CDR3 loop: CASRPRGRTEAFF. The CDR3 DNA sequence: TGTGCCAGCAGGCCCCGGGGTCGCACTGAAGCTTTCTTT.

V gene TRBV27 combines with J gene TRBJ1-5; perhaps TRBD1 as D (5 bases). Germline values: CDR1 MNHEY, CDR2 SMNVEV (reference sequence). This CDR3 is built from 13 residues. V was clipped by 9 bases and J by 7 bases, with 16 bases between them. The CDR3 spells CASRRGGGQPQHF. The CDR3 DNA sequence: TGTGCCAGTCGTAGGGGAGGAGGCCAGCCCCAGCATTTT.

This chain uses TRBV21-1 with TRBJ1-4; TRBD1, as called in the table, went unchecked against the DNA. TRBV21-1 is a known pseudogene. This CDR3 is built from 19 residues. The CDR3 region is CASSSTLRGQGARNEKLFF. CDR3 DNA sequence: TGTGCCAGCAGCAGTACCTTGAGGGGACAGGGGGCGAGAAATGAAAAACTGTTTTTT.

This clone was detected only a few times. The CDR3 nucleotides are TGTGCCAGCAGTGAGGCCGGACAGGGGGCTTTCTTT. Protein product: CASSEAGQGAFF. V gene TRBV27 combines with J gene TRBJ1-1; TRBD1 matches 9 bases. Germline V lookup: CDR1 MNHEY, CDR2 SMNVEV (reference sequence). The CDR3 loop spans 12 amino acids. J was trimmed by 11 bases and V by 5 bases; bases with no gene match: 6.

This chain links TRBV5-1 with TRBJ1-4; TRBD1 aligns across 10 bases. V lost 3 bases to trimming and J lost 5 bases; unmatched junction nucleotides: 4. In germline, CDR1 is SGHRS, CDR2 YFSETQ. This CDR3 has 15 amino acids. The CDR3 region has the DNA TGCGCCAGCAGCTCCTGGACAGGGGGGAATGAAAAACTGTTTTTT. It encodes CASSSWTGGNEKLFF.

The chain has TRBV7-6 and TRBJ1-1; the D gene is possibly TRBD1 (5 bases). Trimming took 5 bases from V and 6 from J, leaving 13 bases between them. CDR3 length: 13 amino acids. Germline CDR1 SGHVS, CDR2 FNYEAQ. This CDR3 is CASSRPTDAEAFF. CDR3 bases: TGTGCCAGCAGCCGCCCGACAGACGCTGAAGCTTTCTTT.